The 9 T cell receptor beta chains reported below all come from one sample, sequenced in a study of blood T cell repertoires in COVID-19. Libraries were prepared by immunoSEQ multiplex PCR; TCRdb keeps only in-frame clonotypes and omits some of them. The sample holds about 87,000 clones, around 83% seen once. Sequencing used peripheral blood. Source of these receptors: a woman aged 60 to 75 with acute or convalescent COVID-19.

The chain carries TRBV11-3 and TRBJ2-2; 8 bases match TRBD1. The CDR3 runs 17 residues. The trim removed 0 bases at V and 7 bases at J, leaving 10 bases unmatched. Germline values: CDR1 SGHNT, CDR2 YENEEA. The CDR3 nucleotides read TGTGCCAGCAGCTTAGATCGCGGCAGGGGGCAGGGCGGGGAGCTGTTTTTT. Translating it yields CASSLDRGRGQGGELFF. Together with reference TRBV11-3 and TRBJ2-2, the CDR3 gives the full variable domain: EAGVVQSPRYKIIEKKQPVAFWCNPISGHNTLYWYLQNLGQGPELLIRYENEEAVDDSQLPKDRFSAERLKGVDSTLKIQPAELGDSAVYLCASSLDRGRGQGGELFFGEGSRLTVL.

This clone appeared a few times. V usage is TRBV10-3 and J usage is TRBJ1-1; D not certain. Germline CDR1 reads ENHRY; CDR2 reads SYGVKD. V was trimmed by 7 bases and J by 1 base, leaving 10 bases between them. There are 13 residues in the CDR3. CDR3 DNA sequence: TGTGCCATCACCGCCCTACCGAACACTGAAGCTTTCTTT. Amino acids: CAITALPNTEAFF.

The chain employs TRBV11-3 and TRBJ2-1; 8 positions agree with TRBD1. Losses at the gene ends were 3 bases for V and 0 bases for J; bases not matched to a gene: 7. This CDR3 comprises 17 residues. Per germline, CDR1 SGHNT and CDR2 YENEEA. CDR3 sequence reads: CASSFQGQGASYNEQFF. CDR3 nucleotide sequence: TGTGCCAGCAGCTTTCAGGGTCAGGGGGCCTCCTACAATGAGCAGTTCTTC.

The chain links TRBV6-2 or TRBV6-3 to TRBJ2-5; D possibly corresponds to TRBD1 (6 bases). V lost 5 bases and J 5 bases, leaving 18 bases between the germline ends. CDR3 length: 15 amino acids. CDR1 and CDR2 from the germline V gene are MNHEY and SVGEGT. CDR3 DNA: TGTGCCAGCAGTAAGCAGGCGATTGGGGGCGAGACCCAGTACTTC. Translation: CASSKQAIGGETQYF.

This clone was observed a handful of times. The V gene is TRBV3-1 (or the pseudogene TRBV3-2), the J gene TRBJ1-3; possible D gene TRBD1, 5 bases. Germline V gives CDR1 LGHDT, CDR2 YNNKEL (reference sequence). There are 15 residues in the CDR3. The V end was cut by 4 bases, the J end by 0 bases, with 10 bases between. CDR3 in amino acids: CASSLGGSSGNTIYF. The CDR3 bases are TGTGCCAGCAGCCTGGGGGGGAGCTCTGGAAACACCATATATTTT.

This chain links TRBV4-1 with TRBJ1-6; no definite D call. CDR3 length: 16 amino acids. CDR1 is MGHRA, CDR2 YSYEKL, per germline. The V end was cut by 1 base, the J end by 10 bases, with 17 bases between. CDR3 sequence reads: CASSQGGREWGSPLHF. CDR3 bases: TGCGCCAGCAGCCAAGGAGGAAGGGAGTGGGGATCACCCCTCCACTTT.

The chain links TRBV12-5 to TRBJ2-1; tentatively, D is TRBD2 (6 bases). The CDR3 length is 15 residues. Germline lookup yields CDR1 LGHNT and CDR2 FRNRAP. V lost 7 bases and J 4 bases, leaving 17 bases between the germline ends. CDR3 in amino acids: CASAQGDSGYNEQFF. The CDR3 DNA follows: TGTGCTAGTGCCCAAGGGGACTCGGGGTACAATGAGCAGTTCTTC. Complete variable domain (other parts from reference TRBV12-5 and TRBJ2-1): DARVTQTPRHKVTEMGQEVTMRCQPILGHNTVFWYRQTMMQGLELLAYFRNRAPLDDSGMPKDRFSAEMPDATLATLKIQPSEPRDSAVYFCASAQGDSGYNEQFFGPGTRLTVL.

The chain is built from TRBV2 and TRBJ1-5; the match to TRBD1 covers 7 bases. V lost 4 bases, J lost 7 bases, and 7 bases stayed unmatched. CDR1 and CDR2 (germline): SNHLY, FYNNEI. This CDR3 comprises 14 residues. CDR3 DNA: TGTGCCAGCAGTGCACAGGGGAATCGCCAGCCCCAGCATTTT. It is translated as CASSAQGNRQPQHF.

This chain connects TRBV7-2 to TRBJ1-5; 9 nucleotides line up with TRBD1. Germline CDR1 is SGHTA and CDR2 is FQGNSA. The CDR3 has 16 residues. The J segment lost 7 bases and the V segment lost 4 bases, leaving 11 bases of the junction unmatched. CDR3 loop: CASSSAGTGNSQPQHF. The CDR3 nucleotides are TGTGCCAGCAGCTCGGCCGGGACAGGGAACAGCCAGCCCCAGCATTTT.